A selection of T cell receptor beta chains follows, all from one sample in a study of vaccination and CD4 T cells after COVID-19. No antigens are known for them. TCRdb re-called the PCR reads through MiXCR, storing one row per CDR3 protein. The table has almost 20,000 distinct CDR3 sequences, around 52% seen once. Sequencing was done on a sample of CD4+ T cells from blood, cultured in vitro. Every receptor here comes from a human donor who had recovered from COVID-19. The CDR3 runs from the conserved cysteine through the conserved F or W. Fields, in order: V gene, clone size, J gene, D gene, CDR3 length, CDR3 DNA, CDR3 protein. A D gene is named only where the DNA matches it firmly. Clone size is not always given. Where it is, it says once, few, many or a class for expanded clones.

TRBV6-5	few	TRBJ2-3	NA	15	TGTGCCAGCAGTTACTCTAGGGGCGGCACAGATACGCAGTATTTT	CASSYSRGGTDTQYF
TRBV2	NA	TRBJ2-5	TRBD2	11	TGTGCCAGCAGGGGAGGGGAGACCCAGTACTTC	CASRGGETQYF
TRBV6-1	NA	TRBJ2-3	NA	12	TGTGCCAGCAGTGCCCGACCGCCGACGCAGTATTTT	CASSARPPTQYF
TRBV20-1	few	TRBJ1-6	NA	13	TGCAGTGCTAGAAAGGGTTTGGGTTCACCCCTCCACTTT	CSARKGLGSPLHF
TRBV10-3	once	TRBJ2-2	NA	12	TGTGCCATCGGGGGTAGAACCGGGGAGCTGTTTTTT	CAIGGRTGELFF
TRBV27	NA	TRBJ2-2	NA	14	TGTGCCAGCAGTCCCCCCAGGGAGGCCGGGGAGCTGTTTTTT	CASSPPREAGELFF
TRBV6-2/TRBV6-3	NA	TRBJ1-1	NA	13	TGTGCCAGCAGTTATACTACGAACACTGAAGCTTTCTTT	CASSYTTNTEAFF
TRBV15	NA	TRBJ2-3	TRBD1	14	TGTGCCACCAGGGTAGGGGGCAACACAGATACGCAGTATTTT	CATRVGGNTDTQYF
TRBV7-9	NA	TRBJ2-5	NA	13	TGTGCCAGCAGCCGCTGGTCCACCGAGACCCAGTACTTC	CASSRWSTETQYF
TRBV20-1	NA	TRBJ1-5	NA	12	TGCAGTGCTATGGTTAGCAATCAGCCCCAGCATTTT	CSAMVSNQPQHF
TRBV20-1	NA	TRBJ1-2	NA	14	TGCAGTGCTAGTCGGCTTCTCCAATCCTATGGCTACACCTTC	CSASRLLQSYGYTF
TRBV4-1	NA	TRBJ1-6	NA	15	TGCGCCAGCAGCCAAGCCCATGGGTTAAGTTCACCCCTCCACTTT	CASSQAHGLSSPLHF
TRBV12-3/TRBV12-4	few	TRBJ1-5	NA	16	TGTGCCAGCAGTTTAACGCAGGGTCGGGGGAATCAGCCCCAGCATTTT	CASSLTQGRGNQPQHF
TRBV30	NA	TRBJ1-1	NA	15	TGTGCCTGGATCCCGATGGGCAGGATGAGGACTGAAGCTTTCTTT	CAWIPMGRMRTEAFF
TRBV7-9	few	TRBJ1-1	NA	14	TGTGCCAGCAGCTCTTGGGTAGGTGACACTGAAGCTTTCTTT	CASSSWVGDTEAFF
TRBV15	few	TRBJ2-1	TRBD2	17	TGTGCCACCAGCAGAGATCCGGATCTAGCGGGAGTCAATGAGCAGTTCTTC	CATSRDPDLAGVNEQFF
TRBV6-5	NA	TRBJ2-3	NA	14	TGTGCCAGCAGTTACGTCGGGGAGACAGATACGCAGTATTTT	CASSYVGETDTQYF
TRBV20-1	NA	TRBJ2-7	NA	14	TGCAGTGCTAGAGATCCCCCGGGCTCCTACGAGCAGTACTTC	CSARDPPGSYEQYF
TRBV20-1	NA	TRBJ1-2	TRBD1	13	TGCAGTGCTAGGGTAGCAGGGGGCTATGGCTACACCTTC	CSARVAGGYGYTF
TRBV7-2	few	TRBJ2-2	TRBD2	13	TGTGCCAGCAGCTTGAGCGGGAGGGGGGAGCTGTTTTTT	CASSLSGRGELFF
TRBV6-1	NA	TRBJ1-3	NA	15	TGTGCCAGCAGTCCCGACATCCTGGAAGGAAACACCATATATTTT	CASSPDILEGNTIYF
TRBV7-3	few	TRBJ2-2	NA	14	TGTGCCAGCAGCTTAAGGATAAGCGCCGGGGAGCTGTTTTTT	CASSLRISAGELFF
TRBV19	NA	TRBJ2-5	TRBD1	15	TGTGCCAGTCGGAACCTGGACAGGGGGCAAGAGACCCAGTACTTC	CASRNLDRGQETQYF
TRBV28	NA	TRBJ2-2	NA	14	TGTGCCAGCAAGGTCGGAACGAACACCGGGGAGCTGTTTTTT	CASKVGTNTGELFF
TRBV28	NA	TRBJ1-5	TRBD1	18	TGTGCCAGCAGTGCCTCCGGGACAGCCCTACCTTTCAATCAGCCCCAGCATTTT	CASSASGTALPFNQPQHF
TRBV14	NA	TRBJ1-2	TRBD1	15	TGTGCCAGCAGCCCCCTGGACAGGGAGGCTTCTGGCTACACCTTC	CASSPLDREASGYTF
TRBV28	NA	TRBJ2-6	NA	18	TGTGCCAGCAGTCCCACGAGAGGCGCCCTCTCTGGGGCCAACGTCCTGACTTTC	CASSPTRGALSGANVLTF
TRBV20-1	NA	TRBJ2-1	NA	12	TGCAGTGGAGCGGCCCCCTACAATGAGCAGTTCTTC	CSGAAPYNEQFF
TRBV5-8	NA	TRBJ2-5	NA	15	TGTGCCAGCAGCTTCCCCGGGGCTAGGGGGGAGACCCAGTACTTC	CASSFPGARGETQYF
TRBV5-1	NA	TRBJ2-5	TRBD1	15	TGCGCCAGCAGCGCCGGACAGGGGGGCCAAGAGACCCAGTACTTC	CASSAGQGGQETQYF
TRBV20-1	few	TRBJ2-2	NA	15	TGCAGTGCTAGAGCGTCGGGTTCCGGCACCGGGGAGCTGTTTTTT	CSARASGSGTGELFF
TRBV6-4	NA	TRBJ2-5	NA	14	TGTGCCAGCACGGCCCTCAGAGGTTGGGAGACCCAGTACTTC	CASTALRGWETQYF
TRBV20-1	NA	TRBJ2-1	TRBD2	16	TGCAGTGCTCCCGGTTGGACTAGCGGGAGTTACAATGAGCAGTTCTTC	CSAPGWTSGSYNEQFF
TRBV28	NA	TRBJ2-3	NA	15	TGTGCCAGCAGTTCCCCGACTCGAAGCACAGATACGCAGTATTTT	CASSSPTRSTDTQYF
TRBV2	NA	TRBJ2-1	TRBD2	16	TGTGCCAGCAGGCTCGGGCTAGCGGGGGGTTACAATGAGCAGTTCTTC	CASRLGLAGGYNEQFF
TRBV20-1	NA	TRBJ1-2	NA	14	TGCAGTGCTAGACCCCCGGAGCTTAACTATGGCTACACCTTC	CSARPPELNYGYTF
TRBV6-1	NA	TRBJ2-1	NA	15	TGTGCCAGCAGTCCCGACAGGTTAGAATACGATGAGCAGTTCTTC	CASSPDRLEYDEQFF
TRBV20-1	NA	TRBJ2-1	NA	16	TGCAGTGCCAAAGTTCCTAGCGCTCGGAAAAACAATGAGCAGTTCTTC	CSAKVPSARKNNEQFF
TRBV14	NA	TRBJ1-1	NA	15	TGTGCCAGCAGCCAAGGAGGGCACCTCGTAACTGAAGCTTTCTTT	CASSQGGHLVTEAFF
TRBV28	NA	TRBJ2-7	NA	14	TGTGCCAGCAGCACACTGGGCCCCACCTACGAGCAGTACTTC	CASSTLGPTYEQYF
TRBV19	NA	TRBJ1-1	TRBD1	13	TGTGCCAGCGGACAGGGGGTTGGGACTGAAGCTTTCTTT	CASGQGVGTEAFF
TRBV27	once	TRBJ2-2	TRBD2	18	TGTGCCAGCAGTTTATCCCCCAGCCTAGCGGGTTCGGTCGGGGAGCTGTTTTTT	CASSLSPSLAGSVGELFF
TRBV7-3	NA	TRBJ2-3	NA	14	TGTGCCAGCAGCTTCACGGACAGCACAGATACGCAGTATTTT	CASSFTDSTDTQYF
TRBV2	NA	TRBJ1-5	NA	15	TGTGCCAGCAGTGAAGCGCGGGGGGCTGGACAGCCCCAGCATTTT	CASSEARGAGQPQHF
TRBV7-2	NA	TRBJ1-2	NA	16	TGTGCCAGCAGCTTAACTCGGACCCTCGATCCCTATGGCTACACCTTC	CASSLTRTLDPYGYTF
TRBV7-2	few	TRBJ1-1	TRBD1	13	TGTGCCAGCAGTTACACAGGGGTCACTGAAGCTTTCTTT	CASSYTGVTEAFF
TRBV19	NA	TRBJ1-2	TRBD1	16	TGTGCCAGTGCGGCTCTTACGGGACAGGGGCTTCGTGGCTACACCTTC	CASAALTGQGLRGYTF
TRBV2	once	TRBJ2-3	TRBD2	15	TGTGCCAGCAGTGAAGAGGTGGGAGGGGAAGATACGCAGTATTTT	CASSEEVGGEDTQYF
TRBV6-1	NA	TRBJ1-1	NA	13	TGTGCCAGCAGTGGCAGGATGAACACTGAAGCTTTCTTT	CASSGRMNTEAFF
TRBV28	NA	TRBJ1-5	NA	17	TGTGCCAGCAGTTTGCCACCCAGGGTACAAAGCAATCAGCCCCAGCATTTT	CASSLPPRVQSNQPQHF
TRBV15	few	TRBJ2-7	TRBD2	19	TGTGCCACCAGCAGAGATAGGGTCCGGGGGGGGACCTACTCCTACGAGCAGTACTTC	CATSRDRVRGGTYSYEQYF
TRBV20-1	NA	TRBJ1-1	NA	13	TGCAGTGCTACCCGGACGGGGAACACTGAAGCTTTCTTT	CSATRTGNTEAFF
TRBV24-1	NA	TRBJ2-5	TRBD1	16	TGTGCCACCAGTGATTTAACAGGGGGCGTACGGGAGACCCAGTACTTC	CATSDLTGGVRETQYF